A single sample is the source of the 10 T cell receptor beta chains below, sequenced in a study of blood T cell repertoires in COVID-19. The table came from immunoSEQ multiplex PCR; TCRdb's copy has only in-frame clones and leaves some out. The repertoire holds roughly 200,000 clones, with 70% to 90% as singletons. Sequencing was performed on PBMCs or T cells enriched from blood (not recorded which). The receptors here all came from a woman in her forties or fifties in a cohort exposed to, infected with or recovered from COVID-19 (not recorded which).

This clone has only one observation. The chain uses TRBV5-6 and TRBJ2-2, with 10 bases identical to TRBD2. The trim removed 1 base at V and 4 bases at J, leaving 4 bases unmatched. Germline CDR1 is SGHDT and CDR2 is YYEEEE. The CDR3 loop spans 16 amino acids. The CDR3 nucleotides read TGTGCCAGCAGCTTGACGGGACTAGCGCTCACCGGGGAGCTGTTTTTT. It yields the protein CASSLTGLALTGELFF.

This clone was detected only a few times. V is TRBV27 and J is TRBJ2-7; 11 bases line up with TRBD2. V shed 6 bases, J shed 4 bases, and the junction held 5 bases outside the gene matches. CDR1 MNHEY and CDR2 SMNVEV come from the germline V gene (reference sequence). The CDR3 is 14 amino acids. This chain's CDR3 is CASRVAGGPYEQYF. The CDR3 DNA reads as TGTGCCAGCAGAGTAGCGGGGGGGCCGTACGAGCAGTACTTC.

The rearrangement links TRBV11-3 to TRBJ2-3; TRBD2 matches 11 bases. Looked up from germline, CDR1 is SGHNT and CDR2 is YENEEA. The CDR3 is 17 amino acids. V lost 3 bases, J lost 2 bases, and 7 bases stayed unmatched. CDR3 amino acids: CASSFFLAGGNTDTQYF. As DNA, the CDR3 is TGTGCCAGCAGCTTCTTTCTAGCGGGGGGTAACACAGATACGCAGTATTTT.

This CDR3 reads CASSLAGSNQPQHF. DNA for the CDR3: TGTGCCAGCAGCTTGGCAGGTAGCAATCAGCCCCAGCATTTT. The rearrangement links TRBV5-6 to TRBJ1-5; no definite D call. Germline lookup yields CDR1 SGHDT and CDR2 YYEEEE. The CDR3 has 14 amino acids. Trimming shortened V by 0 bases and J by 0 bases, and 4 bases separated the two germline ends.

V is TRBV6-5 and J is TRBJ2-3; 9 bases match TRBD2. The CDR3 extends over 16 amino acids. After removal of 0 bases from V and 6 bases from J, the junction contained 7 bases not matched to a gene. The germline V gene has CDR1 MNHEY and CDR2 SVGAGI. The CDR3 nucleotides are TGTGCCAGCAGTTACTCCCAGGCCAGCGGGGGGGATACGCAGTATTTT. Residues: CASSYSQASGGDTQYF.

The chain recombines TRBV12-3 or TRBV12-4 with TRBJ1-1; no clear D gene. Trimming took 2 bases from V and 6 from J, leaving 7 bases between them. The CDR3 spans 12 residues. CDR3 DNA: TGTGCCAGCAGTTTACCGAGATCTGAAGCTTTCTTT. This gives the protein CASSLPRSEAFF.

The CDR3, as DNA: TGTGCCAGCTCACAAAACCGCGAGGGCTCTGGGGCCAACGTCCTGACTTTC. Its translation: CASSQNREGSGANVLTF. The chain uses TRBV18 and TRBJ2-6; the D gene is possibly TRBD2 (5 bases). The CDR3 sequence is 17 residues long. The V gene lost 4 bases and the J gene lost 0 bases, with 13 bases spanning the gap. Germline loops: CDR1 KGHSH, CDR2 LQKENI. The full variable domain, with the rest looked up from reference TRBV18 and TRBJ2-6, is NAGVMQNPRHLVRRRGQEARLRCSPMKGHSHVYWYRQLPEEGLKFMVYLQKENIIDESGMPKERFSAEFPKEGPSILRIQQVVRGDSAAYFCASSQNREGSGANVLTFGAGSRLTVL.

This chain joins TRBV5-1 and TRBJ1-6; D perhaps matches TRBD1 (5 bases). Looked up from germline, CDR1 is SGHRS and CDR2 is YFSETQ. V dropped 2 bases and J dropped 8 bases, with 14 bases sitting between them. The CDR3 runs 15 residues. The CDR3 region is CASSFAGLLDSPLHF. The CDR3 DNA is TGCGCCAGCAGCTTTGCGGGACTTTTAGATTCACCCCTCCACTTT.

This chain joins TRBV19 and TRBJ1-1; maybe TRBD1 (6 bases). The CDR3 extends over 15 amino acids. Germline CDR1 LNHDA, CDR2 SQIVND (reference sequence). Trimming took off 3 bases at V and 1 base at J, with 12 bases between the two ends. The CDR3 DNA is TGTGCCAGTAGTATCCGAGGACAGAGGAACACTGAAGCTTTCTTT. Amino acid sequence: CASSIRGQRNTEAFF.

The V and J genes are TRBV5-6 and TRBJ2-4; 11 positions agree with TRBD2. The trim removed 2 bases at V and 5 bases at J, leaving 6 bases unmatched. CDR3 length: 16 residues. Germline CDR1 reads SGHDT; CDR2 reads YYEEEE. CDR3 protein: CASSFVLAGGENIQYF. The CDR3 bases are TGTGCCAGCAGCTTTGTCCTAGCGGGGGGCGAAAACATTCAGTACTTC.